This passage covers 17 T cell receptor beta chains from one sample sequenced in a study of siplizumab effects on memory and regulatory T cells (dated by TCRdb to about 2019). Receptors were amplified or captured by the immunoSEQ multiplex PCR assay. The table was pulled from immuneACCESS by TCRdb, which kept in-frame rearrangements only. Such tables lose some clones; where checked, under half of the loss comes from unresolved V genes, and the rest has no known cause. This sample holds 99,000 or so clones; nearly 95% were observed only once. The top ten clones comprise about 0.62% of the sample. Sample: Tregs sorted from blood. These TCRs come from a human donor in good health.

J is TRBJ2-7 and V is TRBV27; D is perhaps TRBD1 (5 bases). V shed 5 bases and J shed 0 bases, with 14 bases lying between them. Germline CDR1 MNHEY, CDR2 SMNVEV (reference sequence). The CDR3 is made up of 15 amino acids. DNA of the CDR3: TGTGCCAGCAGTCCCAGGGCGATGAGCTCCTACGAGCAGTACTTC. Protein: CASSPRAMSSYEQYF.

V is TRBV5-6 and J is TRBJ2-7; D may match TRBD1 or TRBD2 (5 bases each). This CDR3 region has 12 residues. The germline V and J ends were trimmed by 0 bases and 4 bases, with 5 bases remaining between them. Germline V gene data show CDR1 as SGHDT and CDR2 as YYEEEE. CDR3 in DNA: TGTGCCAGCAGCTTGGGGGGGTACGAGCAGTACTTC. Translation gives CASSLGGYEQYF. Together with reference TRBV5-6 and TRBJ2-7, the CDR3 gives the full variable domain: DAGVTQSPTHLIKTRGQQVTLRCSPKSGHDTVSWYQQALGQGPQFIFQYYEEEERQRGNFPDRFSGHQFPNYSSELNVNALLLGDSALYLCASSLGGYEQYFGPGTRLTVT.

The chain couples TRBV14 to TRBJ2-3, with TRBD2 matching 9 bases. The CDR3 loop spans 19 amino acids. V trimming: 0 bases; J trimming: 2 bases; junction bases outside the gene matches: 12. CDR1 and CDR2 from the germline V gene are SGHDN and FVKESK. CDR3 residues: CASSQDEREVLYNTDTQYF. DNA for the CDR3: TGTGCCAGCAGCCAAGATGAGCGGGAGGTGTTATATAACACAGATACGCAGTATTTT. Filled out from reference TRBV14 and TRBJ2-3, the complete variable domain reads EAGVTQFPSHSVIEKGQTVTLRCDPISGHDNLYWYRRVMGKEIKFLLHFVKESKQDESGMPNNRFLAERTGGTYSTLKVQPAELEDSGVYFCASSQDEREVLYNTDTQYFGPGTRLTVL.

The genes are TRBV6-1 and TRBJ2-7; D not resolved. This CDR3 spans 14 amino acids. Germline V gene sequence: CDR1 MNHNS, CDR2 SASEGT. V shed 7 bases and J shed 2 bases, with 15 bases lying between them. CDR3 loop: CASNGYAEAYEQYF. CDR3 sequence (DNA): TGTGCCAGCAATGGTTACGCAGAAGCCTACGAGCAGTACTTC.

The chain recombines TRBV5-1 with TRBJ2-5; the D call may be TRBD1 or TRBD2 (6 bases each). Trimming took 1 base from V and 1 from J, leaving 11 bases between them. Looked up from germline, CDR1 is SGHRS and CDR2 is YFSETQ. The CDR3 loop spans 15 amino acids. The CDR3 sequence is CASSLFSGAQETQYF. Here the CDR3 DNA reads TGCGCCAGCAGCTTGTTTTCGGGGGCCCAAGAGACCCAGTACTTC.

The rearrangement links TRBV6-1 to TRBJ1-2; D not resolved. V shed 7 bases and J shed 1 base, with 10 bases lying between them. The germline V gene encodes CDR1 MNHNS and CDR2 SASEGT. CDR3 length: 13 amino acids. The CDR3: CASTMTVNYGYTF. The CDR3 region has the DNA TGTGCCAGCACAATGACGGTTAACTATGGCTACACCTTC.

The chain joins TRBV6-5 to TRBJ2-2, with a weak D call TRBD1 (5 bases). Deletions cut 1 base from V and 1 base from J, with 10 bases between. The CDR3 consists of 16 residues. The germline V gene encodes CDR1 MNHEY and CDR2 SVGAGI. CDR3 amino acids: CASSYLRQRNTGELFF. The CDR3, as DNA: TGTGCCAGCAGTTACTTACGACAGCGGAACACCGGGGAGCTGTTTTTT.

The chain employs TRBV21-1 and TRBJ1-5; TRBD1 reflects the table's D call only, with no check against the DNA. TRBV21-1 is designated a pseudogene. The CDR3 sequence is 14 residues long. As DNA, the CDR3 is TGTGCCAGCAGCAACAGGGGGTTCAATCAGCCCCAGCATTTT. As protein: CASSNRGFNQPQHF.

The chain carries TRBV9 and TRBJ1-3; TRBD1 matches 7 bases. Germline V lookup: CDR1 SGDLS, CDR2 YYNGEE. This CDR3 has 16 amino acids. With 4 bases clipped from V and 2 bases from J, the junction kept 9 bases outside the gene matches. CDR3 region: CASSRLTGVTGNTIYF. The CDR3, as DNA: TGTGCCAGCAGCAGACTTACAGGGGTTACTGGAAACACCATATATTTT.

The chain has TRBV6-1 and TRBJ2-7; D remains unclear. The CDR3 sequence is 15 residues long. V dropped 4 bases and J dropped 2 bases, with 15 bases sitting between them. The germline gives CDR1 MNHNS, CDR2 SASEGT. This CDR3 reads CASSGAAAVTYEQYF. CDR3 nucleotide sequence: TGTGCCAGCAGTGGGGCTGCGGCCGTCACCTACGAGCAGTACTTC.

The V call is TRBV19, the J call TRBJ1-5; D not certain. Trimming shortened V by 4 bases and J by 2 bases, and 9 bases separated the two germline ends. Germline assignment: CDR1 LNHDA and CDR2 SQIVND (reference sequence). The CDR3 has 14 residues. CDR3 nucleotides: TGTGCCAGTAGTAGGAGGCTGGGCAATCAGCCCCAGCATTTT. It is translated as CASSRRLGNQPQHF.

The V and J genes are TRBV6-5 and TRBJ2-2, with D uncertain. The CDR3 spans 13 residues. Germline CDR1 reads MNHEY; CDR2 reads SVGAGI. V lost 6 bases to trimming and J lost 3 bases, with 8 bases between them. The DNA for the CDR3 is TGTGCCAGCAGCACCCAGCACACCGGGGAGCTGTTTTTT. Translating it yields CASSTQHTGELFF.

This clone was seen a handful of times. The rearrangement joins TRBV19 to TRBJ1-1; D is undetermined. The CDR3 length is 9 residues. Germline-derived CDR1 and CDR2 are LNHDA and SQIVND (reference sequence). In nucleotides, the CDR3 is TGTGTTAGGCGGGCTGAAGCTTTCTTT. It specifies CVRRAEAFF.

This clone has a handful of counts. J is TRBJ2-7 and V is TRBV5-5; D is unclear. Trimming shortened V by 1 base and J by 3 bases, and 5 bases separated the two germline ends. CDR1 and CDR2 (germline): SGHKS, YYEKEE (reference sequence). The CDR3 totals 12 residues. CDR3 sequence reads: CASSLTDYEQYF. In DNA form, the CDR3 reads TGTGCCAGCAGCTTGACAGACTACGAGCAGTACTTC. Looking up the rest from reference TRBV5-5 and TRBJ2-7 gives the full variable domain: DAGVTQSPTHLIKTRGQQVTLRCSPISGHKSVSWYQQVLGQGPQFIFQYYEKEERGRGNFPDRFSARQFPNYSSELNVNALLLGDSALYLCASSLTDYEQYFGPGTRLTVT.

The genes are TRBV27 and TRBJ2-1, with a tentative D call TRBD2 (6 bases). The germline CDR1 and CDR2 sequences are MNHEY and SMNVEV (reference sequence). V was pared by 4 bases and J by 9 bases, with 16 bases between. This CDR3 is built from 14 residues. CDR3 residues: CASSSEGKRGEQFF. CDR3 bases: TGTGCCAGCAGTTCGGAGGGAAAACGTGGTGAGCAGTTCTTC.

This clone was recorded once. V usage is TRBV6-5 and J usage is TRBJ1-1; D uncertain. Germline-derived CDR1 and CDR2 are MNHEY and SVGAGI. With 5 bases removed from V and 2 bases from J, the gap between germline ends came to 15 bases. The CDR3 sequence is 15 residues long. CDR3 in amino acids: CASSPRKVTNTEAFF. In DNA form, the CDR3 reads TGTGCCAGCAGTCCACGCAAGGTAACAAACACTGAAGCTTTCTTT.

The chain carries TRBV10-3 and TRBJ1-2; D is unclear. V was cut by 0 bases and J by 6 bases, with 11 bases left in between. The CDR3 sequence is 14 residues long. Germline V gene lookup returns CDR1 ENHRY and CDR2 SYGVKD. The CDR3, as DNA: TGTGCCATCAGTGAGTCCAGTGGGTTCCATGGCTACACCTTC. Translating it yields CAISESSGFHGYTF.